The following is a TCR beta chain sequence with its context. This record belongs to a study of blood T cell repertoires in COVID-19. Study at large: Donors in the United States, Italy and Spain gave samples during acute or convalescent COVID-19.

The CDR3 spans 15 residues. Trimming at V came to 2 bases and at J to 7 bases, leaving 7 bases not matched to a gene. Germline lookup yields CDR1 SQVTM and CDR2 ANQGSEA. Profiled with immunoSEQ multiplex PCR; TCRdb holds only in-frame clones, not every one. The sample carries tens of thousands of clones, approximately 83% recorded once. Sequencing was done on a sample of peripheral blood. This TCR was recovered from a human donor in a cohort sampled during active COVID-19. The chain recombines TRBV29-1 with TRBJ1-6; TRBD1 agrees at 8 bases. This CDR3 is CSVEIPGQENSPLHF. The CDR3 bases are TGCAGCGTTGAAATCCCGGGACAGGAGAATTCACCCCTCCACTTT.